The 31 T cell receptor beta chains listed next were all sequenced from one sample in a study of T cell repertoires in cytomegalovirus infection. No antigen has been assigned to these receptors. TCRdb redid the calling of the reads with MiXCR, one entry per CDR3 protein. Of about 220,000 distinct CDR3 sequences listed, roughly two fifths are singletons. This material consisted of CD8+ T cells from cultured PBMCs, taken from culture after CMV antigen stimulation. The receptors here all came from a human donor in good health (CMV status not recorded). Some clones in this sample may be carry-over from other donors' samples.

The chain recombines TRBV6-1 with TRBJ2-2; 9 nucleotides agree with TRBD1. This CDR3 region has 16 residues. Germline loops: CDR1 MNHNS, CDR2 SASEGT. V lost 7 bases, J lost 4 bases, and 10 bases stayed unmatched. Here the CDR3 DNA reads TGTGCCAGCATCATCGGGACAGGGACGCGCACCGGGGAGCTGTTTTTT. The encoded protein is CASIIGTGTRTGELFF.

This chain connects TRBV20-1 to TRBJ2-5; 12 bases are a match to TRBD2. The CDR3 covers 17 residues. The junction had 12 bases not matched to a gene; V was cut back by 3 bases and J by 4 bases. The germline V gene has CDR1 DFQATT and CDR2 SNEGSKA (reference sequence). In DNA form, the CDR3 reads TGCAGTGCTAGGACTAGCGGGGGCTCCGTCCAGCTAGAGACCCAGTACTTC. Its translation is CSARTSGGSVQLETQYF.

This clonotype was observed many times. The DNA for the CDR3 is TGTGCCATCAGTGAAAGATCTCCGGGACAGGGGTTGTTTAACACTGAAGCTTTCTTT. Translation gives CAISERSPGQGLFNTEAFF. The chain uses TRBV10-3 and TRBJ1-1; 10 bases agree with TRBD1. V lost 3 bases, J lost 2 bases, and 15 bases stayed unmatched. From germline, CDR1 is ENHRY and CDR2 SYGVKD. There are 19 residues in the CDR3.

The sample holds many counts of this clonotype. The rearrangement joins TRBV7-8 to TRBJ2-2; D unresolved. The CDR3 contains 14 residues. The germline CDR1 and CDR2 sequences are SGHVS and FQNEAQ. Trimming left V 2 bases short and J 0 bases short, with 4 bases between. CDR3 amino acids: CASSLTSNTGELFF. The DNA of the CDR3 is TGTGCCAGCAGCTTAACTTCGAACACCGGGGAGCTGTTTTTT.

V is TRBV7-8 and J is TRBJ2-3, with D possibly being TRBD2 (6 bases). CDR1 and CDR2 (germline): SGHVS, FQNEAQ. The CDR3 consists of 17 residues. Trimming took off 1 base at V and 6 bases at J, with 20 bases between the two ends. CDR3: CASSLDPGLHVQDTQYF. For the CDR3, the DNA is TGTGCCAGCAGCTTAGACCCGGGACTTCACGTACAGGATACGCAGTATTTT.

This rearrangement joins TRBV20-1 to TRBJ2-1; 7 positions agree with TRBD2. The ends lost 5 bases at V and 6 bases at J; junction bases unmatched: 7. Germline loops: CDR1 DFQATT, CDR2 SNEGSKA (reference sequence). The CDR3 has 13 amino acids. CDR3 amino acids: CSADGLVTNEQFF. For the CDR3, the DNA is TGCAGTGCTGACGGACTAGTAACCAATGAGCAGTTCTTC.

This chain connects TRBV7-9 to TRBJ2-3; the match to TRBD2 covers 12 bases. Looked up from germline, CDR1 is SEHNR and CDR2 is FQNEAQ (reference sequence). The trim removed 1 base at V and 2 bases at J, leaving 1 base unmatched. This CDR3 has 16 amino acids. CDR3 residues: CASSLGTSGITDTQYF. The CDR3 nucleotides read TGTGCCAGCAGCTTAGGGACTAGCGGGATCACAGATACGCAGTATTTT. The full variable domain, its missing parts supplied by reference TRBV7-9 and TRBJ2-3, is DTGVSQNPRHKITKRGQNVTFRCDPISEHNRLYWYRQTLGQGPEFLTYFQNEAQLEKSRLLSDRFSAERPKGSFSTLEIQRTEQGDSAMYLCASSLGTSGITDTQYFGPGTRLTVL.

V gene TRBV7-6 combines with J gene TRBJ2-5; 7 bases agree with TRBD2. Looked up from germline, CDR1 is SGHVS and CDR2 is FNYEAQ. The CDR3 is 13 residues long. V lost 3 bases and J lost 4; bases outside the gene matches: 2. CDR3 sequence: CASSFSGGETQYF. DNA for the CDR3: TGTGCCAGCAGCTTTTCGGGGGGAGAGACCCAGTACTTC.

V gene TRBV12-3 or TRBV12-4 combines with J gene TRBJ2-5; TRBD1 aligns across 10 bases. Trimming removed 2 bases from V and 6 bases from J; junction bases left unmatched: 12. The length of the CDR3 is 17 residues. DNA for the CDR3: TGTGCCAGCAGTTTATCCGGGACAGGGGTTTCATGGCAGACCCAGTACTTC. This codes for CASSLSGTGVSWQTQYF.

This chain joins TRBV11-1 and TRBJ2-1, with D uncertain. Looked up from germline, CDR1 is SGHAT and CDR2 is FQDESV (reference sequence). The ends were cut back, 1 base at V and 0 bases at J, with 10 bases in the middle. This CDR3 region has 16 residues. CDR3 bases: TGTGCCAGCAGCTTAGAGTTCGGGCTCTCCTACAATGAGCAGTTCTTC. Its translation is CASSLEFGLSYNEQFF.

The rearrangement uses TRBV7-6 and TRBJ2-1, with no clear D. The CDR3 consists of 14 residues. Trimming stripped 1 base from V and 10 bases from J, with 14 bases between. Per germline, CDR1 SGHVS and CDR2 FNYEAQ. The CDR3 DNA reads TGTGCCAGCAGCTTAGACCACGTGGCGGTGGAGCAGTTCTTC. Its translation is CASSLDHVAVEQFF.

The genes are TRBV7-6 and TRBJ1-1; 7 bases align to TRBD1. The germline V gene has CDR1 SGHVS and CDR2 FNYEAQ. Unmatched junction bases numbered 17, after V lost 4 bases and J lost 6 bases. The CDR3 sequence is 17 residues long. The CDR3: CASSSTLIYQGGSEAFF. The DNA for the CDR3 is TGTGCCAGCAGCTCAACCTTAATCTACCAGGGGGGTTCTGAAGCTTTCTTT.

In its sample, this clonotype was seen many times. The rearrangement joins TRBV7-2 to TRBJ1-2, with 10 bases identical to TRBD1. The CDR3 extends over 16 amino acids. V was pared by 0 bases and J by 2 bases, with 3 bases of the junction left unmatched. CDR1 is SGHTA, CDR2 FQGNSA, per germline. CDR3 nucleotides: TGTGCCAGCAGCTTAGCGCAGGGACAGGGGAACTATGGCTACACCTTC. This sequence encodes CASSLAQGQGNYGYTF.

This clonotype has a handful of counts. The V call is TRBV12-3 or TRBV12-4, the J call TRBJ1-3; D is possibly TRBD1 (6 bases). The V gene lost 0 bases and the J gene lost 2 bases, with 11 bases spanning the gap. CDR3 length equals 16 residues. CDR3: CASSLAGRGTGNTIYF. The CDR3 nucleotides read TGTGCCAGCAGTTTAGCCGGCAGGGGAACTGGAAACACCATATATTTT.

CDR3 DNA sequence: TGTGCCAGCAGATTTCGGACTAGCGGTTACGAGCAGTACTTC. Amino acids: CASRFRTSGYEQYF. The chain recombines TRBV6-5 with TRBJ2-7; 10 bases map to TRBD2. Germline loops: CDR1 MNHEY, CDR2 SVGAGI. The junction had 6 bases not matched to a gene; V was cut back by 6 bases and J by 4 bases. The length of the CDR3 is 14 residues.

This clonotype was observed many times. This rearrangement joins TRBV6-2 or TRBV6-3 to TRBJ2-1; TRBD2 matches 7 bases. Germline loops: CDR1 MNHEY, CDR2 SVGEGT. J gave up 8 bases and V 2 bases, and 18 bases lay outside the gene matches. This CDR3 is built from 18 residues. CDR3 amino acids: CASSYPPRGGSRSHEQFF. The DNA of the CDR3 is TGTGCCAGCAGTTACCCCCCCCGGGGCGGGAGCAGGTCACATGAGCAGTTCTTC.

The rearrangement links TRBV12-3 or TRBV12-4 to TRBJ2-5, with 11 nucleotides matching TRBD2. The CDR3 sequence is 15 residues long. The V gene end was trimmed by 7 bases and the J gene end by 5 bases; junction bases not matched to a gene: 9. The CDR3 spells CASTSSGRAYETQYF. Here the CDR3 DNA reads TGTGCCAGCACCAGTAGCGGGAGGGCCTACGAGACCCAGTACTTC.

This clonotype was observed many times. The gene calls are TRBV7-9 and TRBJ1-1; a weak D match, TRBD1 (5 bases). V lost 5 bases, J lost 3 bases, and 13 bases lay in between. The CDR3 runs 14 residues. In germline, CDR1 is SEHNR, CDR2 FQNEAQ (reference sequence). The CDR3 here is CASSEMGPHTEAFF. Written as DNA, the CDR3 is TGTGCCAGCAGCGAGATGGGGCCCCACACTGAAGCTTTCTTT. The entire variable domain, with the rest obtained from reference TRBV7-9 and TRBJ1-1, is as follows: DTGVSQNPRHKITKRGQNVTFRCDPISEHNRLYWYRQTLGQGPEFLTYFQNEAQLEKSRLLSDRFSAERPKGSFSTLEIQRTEQGDSAMYLCASSEMGPHTEAFFGQGTRLTVV.

This chain uses TRBV24-1 with TRBJ1-2, with TRBD1 matching over 7 bases. CDR3 length: 15 residues. The V gene's germline CDR1 is KGHDR and CDR2 SFDVKD. Unmatched junction bases numbered 5, after V lost 5 bases and J lost 0 bases. The CDR3 DNA reads as TGTGCCACCAGTGTGGGGACAGCAACTAACTATGGCTACACCTTC. This encodes CATSVGTATNYGYTF.

The V call is TRBV7-7, the J call TRBJ2-3; D uncertain. With 3 bases removed from V and 2 bases from J, the gap between germline ends came to 6 bases. The CDR3 totals 13 residues. In germline, CDR1 is SSHAT, CDR2 FNYEAQ (reference sequence). The CDR3 protein is CASSFSVTDTQYF. The CDR3 DNA sequence: TGTGCCAGCAGCTTCTCAGTCACAGATACGCAGTATTTT.

The CDR3 region has the DNA TGTGCTAGTGATCTTCCTTCGGGTGGCTACACCTTC. Its protein is CASDLPSGGYTF. This chain uses TRBV12-5 with TRBJ1-2; D remains unclear. V lost 7 bases and J 7 bases, leaving 13 bases between the germline ends. Germline V gives CDR1 LGHNT, CDR2 FRNRAP. The length of the CDR3 is 12 residues.

This clonotype was counted once. This chain links TRBV9 with TRBJ2-1; no reliable D call. V was cut by 3 bases and J by 3 bases, with 10 bases left in between. Per germline, CDR1 SGDLS and CDR2 YYNGEE. The CDR3 consists of 14 residues. The CDR3, as DNA: TGTGCCAGCAGCGATTCGGACGACTACAATGAGCAGTTCTTC. Translating gives CASSDSDDYNEQFF.

V usage is TRBV10-3 and J usage is TRBJ2-7; D may be TRBD1 or TRBD2 (5 bases each). Germline CDR1 and CDR2: ENHRY and SYGVKD. V was shortened by 4 bases and J by 3 bases, with 13 bases between the two germline ends. This CDR3 has 14 amino acids. The CDR3, as DNA: TGTGCCATCAGTGGGGCGGCTGGGGGCTACGAGCAGTACTTC. Translated: CAISGAAGGYEQYF.

The chain has TRBV12-3 or TRBV12-4 and TRBJ2-3, with unresolved D. With 6 bases removed from V and 4 bases from J, the gap between germline ends came to 20 bases. This CDR3 has 16 amino acids. The CDR3 DNA reads as TGTGCCAGCAGGCCCTTCATGGTTTTGGTGGCAGATACGCAGTATTTT. It translates to CASRPFMVLVADTQYF.

This clonotype was counted ten times or more. The genes are TRBV4-2 and TRBJ2-5, with D perhaps TRBD2 (5 bases). This CDR3 is 14 amino acids long. CDR1 and CDR2 (germline): LGHNA, YNFKEQ. Trimming shortened V by 0 bases and J by 4 bases, and 9 bases separated the two germline ends. The CDR3 region has the DNA TGTGCCAGCAGCCAAGATCTAGCCCCAGAGACCCAGTACTTC. Protein product: CASSQDLAPETQYF.

This clonotype occurred a few times. The rearrangement joins TRBV29-1 to TRBJ2-7; D not certain. Between the trimmed V and J ends, which lost 5 bases and 2 bases, there was a span of 4 bases. This CDR3 spans 10 amino acids. CDR1 and CDR2 (germline): SQVTM, ANQGSEA. The DNA of the CDR3 is TGCAGCGTTCAAGCCTACGAGCAGTACTTC. This translates into CSVQAYEQYF.

The V call is TRBV7-2, the J call TRBJ2-2, with 9 bases that match TRBD1. J gave up 1 base and V 6 bases, and 6 bases lay outside the gene matches. CDR1 is SGHTA, CDR2 FQGNSA, per germline. The CDR3 spans 16 residues. CDR3 nucleotide sequence: TGTGCCAGCAGTACGACGGGACAGGGGAACACCGGGGAGCTGTTTTTT. This sequence encodes CASSTTGQGNTGELFF. The complete variable domain, with remaining parts taken from reference TRBV7-2 and TRBJ2-2, reads GAGVSQSPSNKVTEKGKDVELRCDPISGHTALYWYRQSLGQGLEFLIYFQGNSAPDKSGLPSDRFSAERTGGSVSTLTIQRTQQEDSAVYLCASSTTGQGNTGELFFGEGSRLTVL.

This clonotype was seen only a few times. V usage is TRBV20-1 and J usage is TRBJ2-7; TRBD2 agrees at 14 bases. The V gene end was trimmed by 0 bases and the J gene end by 1 base; junction bases not matched to a gene: 2. This CDR3 is built from 16 residues. In germline, CDR1 is DFQATT, CDR2 SNEGSKA (reference sequence). CDR3 sequence: CSARDRLAGGSYEQYF. In nucleotides, the CDR3 is TGCAGTGCTAGAGACCGACTAGCGGGAGGGTCCTACGAGCAGTACTTC.

This clonotype was picked up a small number of times. V gene TRBV7-8 combines with J gene TRBJ1-5, with D possibly TRBD1 on 6 matching bases. Germline CDR1 reads SGHVS; CDR2 reads FQNEAQ. The CDR3 has 15 residues. V was trimmed by 3 bases and J by 4 bases, leaving 13 bases between them. The CDR3 DNA reads TGTGCCAGCAGCTTCGAACAGGGCTTAAATCAGCCCCAGCATTTT. Amino acids: CASSFEQGLNQPQHF.

This rearrangement joins TRBV19 to TRBJ1-5; D is uncertain. Germline CDR1 reads LNHDA; CDR2 reads SQIVND (reference sequence). Trimming left V 0 bases short and J 4 bases short, with 10 bases between. The CDR3 totals 15 residues. CDR3 in DNA: TGTGCCAGTAGTATAGAAGGTCTAAGAAATCAGCCCCAGCATTTT. Translated: CASSIEGLRNQPQHF.

The chain carries TRBV6-1 and TRBJ1-5, with TRBD1 as a possible D gene (5 bases). Trimming cost V 3 bases and J 1 base, with 10 bases left between them. This CDR3 contains 15 residues. Germline V gives CDR1 MNHNS, CDR2 SASEGT. CDR3 sequence: CASSDREGSNQPQHF. The CDR3 coding sequence is TGTGCCAGCAGTGACAGGGAAGGGAGCAATCAGCCCCAGCATTTT.